This T cell receptor beta chain was sequenced in a study of shared clonotypes between healthy human individuals. Broader study findings: The donor pool, a small one, limited the genetic and exposure-history diversity represented.

Scientists sequenced DNA from unsorted PBMC on ten immunoSEQ deep assay plates. Per the study methods: Sequence data from immunoSEQ were junction-only and lacked quality scores; consequently, filtering differed. Method: immunoSEQ multiplex PCR; TCRdb's copy keeps in-frame clones and lacks some. Clonal size and the V and J genes are those of that table, whereas D and trimming came from the DNA. The sample contains over 400,000 clones, 81% of which appear only once. Genomic DNA for unsorted samples was obtained from about 88 million PBMCs. There are 15 residues in the CDR3. The germline V gene has CDR1 SGHRS and CDR2 YFSETQ. V shed 4 bases and J 4 bases; nucleotides not matched to a gene: 5. As for this clone: Its antigen is unidentified.

The TCR was taken from a woman between 40 and 55 years old in good health. Some clones in this sample may be carry-over from other donors' samples. The chain recombines TRBV5-1 with TRBJ2-5, with 12 bases aligning to TRBD2. Material for sequencing was PBMCs. The DNA for the CDR3 is TGCGCCAGCAGCCAGACTAGCGGGAGTGCAGAGACCCAGTACTTC. Encoded protein: CASSQTSGSAETQYF.